This TCR beta chain was sequenced in a study of metastatic and nonmetastatic thyroid tumors. Background on the study: Repertoires of blood and of tissue (tumor or nodule) from malignant and benign thyroid patients were compared. Study-wide findings and caveats: It was reportedly found that TCR beta diversity was significantly higher in malignant thyroid tumors than in benign nodules, a difference seen in both blood and tumor samples.

Not a single patient had been given any form of treatment at any point before undergoing thyroid surgery. This clone came up many times. Its antigen remains unidentified. Original handling: Clinicopathological groups of papillary thyroid cancer showed CDR3 differences that were used to build a distant-metastasis classifier. MiXCR re-clonotyped the PCR reads for TCRdb. What appears here as the V and J calls and clone size reflects TCRdb's work, not the paper's. Of about 40,000 clones listed, roughly 11% were seen once; the top ten hold roughly 23%. The CDR3 contains 14 residues. The germline V gene has CDR1 DFQATT and CDR2 SNEGSKA (reference sequence).

The receptor was isolated from a female donor with papillary thyroid cancer or a benign thyroid nodule (not recorded which). Some clones in this sample may be carry-over from other donors' samples. The genes are TRBV20-1 and TRBJ1-1; TRBD1 aligns across 9 bases. The sequenced sample was blood. The CDR3 loop reads CSLPSRDRATEAFF. The CDR3 coding sequence is TGCAGCCTACCGTCCCGGGACAGGGCCACTGAAGCTTTCTTT.